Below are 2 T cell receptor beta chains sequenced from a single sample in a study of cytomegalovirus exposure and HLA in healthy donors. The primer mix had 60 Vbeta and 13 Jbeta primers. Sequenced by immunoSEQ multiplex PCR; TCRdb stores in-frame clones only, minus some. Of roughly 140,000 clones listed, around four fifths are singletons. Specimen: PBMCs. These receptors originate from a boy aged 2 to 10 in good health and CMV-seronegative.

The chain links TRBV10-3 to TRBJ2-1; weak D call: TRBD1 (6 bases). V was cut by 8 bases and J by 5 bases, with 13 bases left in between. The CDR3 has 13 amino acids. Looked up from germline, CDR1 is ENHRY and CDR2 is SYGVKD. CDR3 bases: TGTGCCATCGGGTGGACAGCGAACAATGAGCAGTTCTTC. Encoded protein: CAIGWTANNEQFF.

CDR3 DNA: TGCGCCAGCAGCTTGGCCCTGGCAGGTCTGTTCTACGAGCAGTACTTC. Translation gives CASSLALAGLFYEQYF. This rearrangement joins TRBV5-1 to TRBJ2-7; D is unclear. The CDR3 loop spans 16 amino acids. Trimming took off 0 bases at V and 3 bases at J, with 16 bases between the two ends. Germline V gene lookup returns CDR1 SGHRS and CDR2 YFSETQ.